Following are 24 T cell receptor beta chains from one sample sequenced in a study of blood T cell repertoires in COVID-19. Repertoires were generated with immunoSEQ multiplex PCR, while TCRdb's copy carries only in-frame clones and drops some. The table has 40,000 to 65,000 clones, 78% seen once. Sequencing was carried out using peripheral blood. The receptor source for this set is a human donor with active or convalescent COVID-19. The donor label of this sample is uncertain.

The rearrangement uses TRBV7-6 and TRBJ2-1, with TRBD2 matching 9 bases. V lost 1 base to trimming and J lost 2 bases; unmatched junction nucleotides: 3. The CDR3 length is 16 residues. CDR1 and CDR2 (germline): SGHVS, FNYEAQ. Here the CDR3 DNA reads TGTGCCAGCAGCTTAGACGCTAGCGGGGCCTACAATGAGCAGTTCTTC. Residues: CASSLDASGAYNEQFF.

The chain links TRBV9 to TRBJ2-5, with 8 nucleotides matching TRBD1. Germline lookup yields CDR1 SGDLS and CDR2 YYNGEE. V was clipped by 2 bases and J by 1 base; unmatched bases: 7. The CDR3 sequence is 16 residues long. The CDR3 DNA sequence: TGTGCCAGCAGCGTGGGACAGGTAGGGCTCCAAGAGACCCAGTACTTC. Its protein is CASSVGQVGLQETQYF. Supplemented by reference TRBV9 and TRBJ2-5, the full variable domain reads DSGVTQTPKHLITATGQRVTLRCSPRSGDLSVYWYQQSLDQGLQFLIQYYNGEERAKGNILERFSAQQFPDLHSELNLSSLELGDSALYFCASSVGQVGLQETQYFGPGTRLLVL.

The gene calls are TRBV7-9 and TRBJ2-3; D is unresolved. This CDR3 comprises 14 residues. Germline V gene lookup returns CDR1 SEHNR and CDR2 FQNEAQ (reference sequence). Trimming took off 1 base at V and 5 bases at J, with 10 bases between the two ends. The DNA of the CDR3 is TGTGCCAGCAGCTTAGAGGCTAGTCAAGATACGCAGTATTTT. Its translation is CASSLEASQDTQYF.

The V and J genes are TRBV9 and TRBJ2-7; tentatively, D is TRBD2 (5 bases). Germline V gives CDR1 SGDLS, CDR2 YYNGEE. The V gene lost 0 bases and the J gene lost 2 bases, with 15 bases spanning the gap. The CDR3 length is 16 residues. CDR3 protein: CASSVAPADRTYEQYF. The CDR3 bases are TGTGCCAGCAGCGTAGCCCCAGCGGATAGGACCTACGAGCAGTACTTC.

CDR3 region: CATLTGRAEAFF. The CDR3 bases are TGTGCCACTTTAACGGGAAGAGCTGAAGCTTTCTTT. V and J are TRBV19 and TRBJ1-1, with D hard to call. This CDR3 has 12 amino acids. Looked up from germline, CDR1 is LNHDA and CDR2 is SQIVND (reference sequence). V was shortened by 10 bases and J by 6 bases, with 15 bases between the two germline ends.

As concerns this clone: One junction end does not reproduce the germline sequence, and a read error may be involved. The chain links TRBV27 to TRBJ2-7; tentative D call: TRBD2 (5 bases). Germline-derived CDR1 and CDR2 are MNHEY and SMNVEV (reference sequence). This CDR3 contains 15 residues. This CDR3 reads CASSLSLGAPLEQYF. CDR3 DNA sequence: TGTGCCAGCAGTCTATCTTTGGGAGCCCCCCTCGAGCAGTACTTC.

This chain joins TRBV10-3 and TRBJ2-7; possible D gene TRBD2, 5 bases. The CDR3 length is 14 residues. V shed 9 bases and J shed 0 bases, with 15 bases lying between them. Germline CDR1 is ENHRY and CDR2 is SYGVKD. The CDR3 is CAIGGGESSYEQYF. CDR3 DNA: TGTGCCATAGGAGGTGGGGAAAGCTCCTACGAGCAGTACTTC.

This clone appeared a few times. This chain links TRBV20-1 with TRBJ1-4, with no clear D. Germline V gives CDR1 DFQATT, CDR2 SNEGSKA (reference sequence). The germline V and J ends were trimmed by 3 bases and 1 base, with 6 bases remaining between them. The CDR3 is 13 amino acids. CDR3 amino acids: CSASAVTNEKLFF. The CDR3 region has the DNA TGCAGTGCTAGTGCTGTAACTAATGAAAAACTGTTTTTT.

A remark on this clone: Other DNA sequences of this sample code for an identical CDR3. V and J are TRBV12-3 or TRBV12-4 and TRBJ1-2; 8 bases are a match to TRBD1. The V and J ends lost 5 bases and 5 bases, in that order; junction bases with no gene match: 4. The CDR3 contains 13 residues. This chain's CDR3 is CASSPDRDYGYTF. CDR3 nucleotide sequence: TGTGCCAGCAGTCCGGACAGGGATTATGGCTACACCTTC.

V gene TRBV11-2 combines with J gene TRBJ1-1; D may be TRBD1 (5 bases). V gave up 0 bases and J gave up 4 bases, with 12 bases separating them. This CDR3 spans 15 amino acids. The germline V gene encodes CDR1 SGHAT and CDR2 FQNNGV. CDR3 sequence (DNA): TGTGCCAGCAGCTTAGACCCGGGGCGGGGCACTGAAGCTTTCTTT. Protein product: CASSLDPGRGTEAFF.

J is TRBJ2-1 and V is TRBV7-8; TRBD2 is a possible D gene (6 bases). The V gene lost 3 bases and the J gene lost 2 bases, with 14 bases spanning the gap. CDR1 and CDR2 from the germline V gene are SGHVS and FQNEAQ. The CDR3 sequence is 16 residues long. The CDR3 sequence: CASSFLIADPYNEQFF. DNA for the CDR3: TGTGCCAGCAGCTTCCTGATAGCGGACCCCTACAATGAGCAGTTCTTC.

This clone was detected only a few times. This sequence joins TRBV14 and TRBJ2-7; perhaps TRBD1 as D (6 bases). Trimming took off 4 bases at V and 2 bases at J, with 15 bases between the two ends. CDR1 and CDR2 (germline): SGHDN, FVKESK. The CDR3 has 15 residues. CDR3 nucleotide sequence: TGTGCCAGCAGCCTCCTTGGGGGCCAGGCCTACGAGCAGTACTTC. This gives the protein CASSLLGGQAYEQYF.

V usage is TRBV10-2 and J usage is TRBJ2-3; the D gene is possibly TRBD1 (6 bases). CDR1 and CDR2 from the germline V gene are WSHSY and SAAADI. The CDR3 covers 12 residues. V lost 3 bases, J lost 5 bases, and 6 bases lay in between. CDR3 DNA sequence: TGCGCCAGCAGTGAACAGGGAGATACGCAGTATTTT. This encodes CASSEQGDTQYF.

The CDR3 reads CASSQDSGYSYEQYF. The CDR3 DNA sequence: TGCGCCAGCAGCCAAGATAGCGGCTACTCCTACGAGCAGTACTTC. The chain combines TRBV4-1 with TRBJ2-7; possibly TRBD2 for D (6 bases). The CDR3 sequence is 15 residues long. Trimming removed 0 bases at V and 0 bases at J, with 9 bases between. In germline, CDR1 is MGHRA, CDR2 YSYEKL.

This clone was observed a few times. The chain recombines TRBV3-1 (or the pseudogene TRBV3-2) with TRBJ2-2; 9 nucleotides match TRBD1. Trimming cost V 5 bases and J 9 bases; bases outside gene matches: 1. CDR3 length equals 12 residues. Per the germline V gene, CDR1 is LGHDT and CDR2 is YNNKEL (reference sequence). The CDR3 nucleotides read TGTGCCAGCAGCAACAGGGGGCGGGAGCTGTTTTTT. This codes for CASSNRGRELFF.

This chain joins TRBV11-2 and TRBJ1-1, with D possibly matching TRBD1 (6 bases). This CDR3 contains 15 residues. V dropped 3 bases and J dropped 7 bases, with 18 bases sitting between them. Germline V lookup: CDR1 SGHAT, CDR2 FQNNGV. The CDR3 here is CASSFATLQGDEAFF. Written as DNA, the CDR3 is TGTGCCAGCAGCTTCGCTACCCTACAGGGAGATGAAGCTTTCTTT.

V and J are TRBV29-1 and TRBJ2-7; 7 bases fit TRBD1. The V gene's germline CDR1 is SQVTM and CDR2 ANQGSEA. The trim removed 2 bases at V and 4 bases at J, leaving 8 bases unmatched. The CDR3 length is 14 residues. CDR3 sequence reads: CSVEPGRGSYEQYF. The CDR3 DNA is TGCAGCGTTGAACCCGGCAGGGGGTCATACGAGCAGTACTTC.

The V and J genes are TRBV28 and TRBJ1-3; unclear D gene. Per the germline V gene, CDR1 is MDHEN and CDR2 is SYDVKM. The CDR3 extends over 12 amino acids. V gave up 5 bases and J gave up 4 bases, with 6 bases separating them. The CDR3: CASSVLGNTIYF. CDR3 in DNA: TGTGCCAGCAGTGTCCTCGGAAACACCATATATTTT. The full variable domain, with the rest looked up from reference TRBV28 and TRBJ1-3, is DVKVTQSSRYLVKRTGEKVFLECVQDMDHENMFWYRQDPGLGLRLIYFSYDVKMKEKGDIPEGYSVSREKKERFSLILESASTNQTSMYLCASSVLGNTIYFGEGSWLTVV.

The rearrangement uses TRBV11-2 and TRBJ1-2; D not resolved. The CDR3 consists of 17 residues. Germline CDR1 reads SGHAT; CDR2 reads FQNNGV. The V end lost 0 bases, the J end lost 0 bases, and 14 bases lay between the germline ends. The CDR3 is CASSLDPAGLTNYGYTF. The CDR3 DNA reads as TGTGCCAGCAGCTTAGATCCCGCAGGCCTTACTAACTATGGCTACACCTTC.

This chain connects TRBV5-4 to TRBJ2-7; no definite D call. V gave up 0 bases and J gave up 6 bases, with 13 bases separating them. Germline loops: CDR1 SGHNT, CDR2 YYREEE (reference sequence). This CDR3 is 14 amino acids long. This CDR3 is CASSLGVPPGEQYF. The CDR3 DNA is TGTGCCAGCAGCTTGGGCGTCCCTCCTGGCGAGCAGTACTTC.

The V gene is TRBV2, the J gene TRBJ1-1; a weak D match, TRBD1 (5 bases). V was clipped by 3 bases and J by 0 bases, with 8 bases between them. Germline CDR1 and CDR2: SNHLY and FYNNEI. The CDR3 is made up of 14 amino acids. CDR3 in amino acids: CASSDGALNTEAFF. CDR3 nucleotides: TGTGCCAGCAGTGATGGGGCGCTGAACACTGAAGCTTTCTTT.

This chain uses TRBV7-2 with TRBJ1-3, with D maybe TRBD1 (6 bases). Germline-derived CDR1 and CDR2 are SGHTA and FQGNSA. V was pared by 5 bases and J by 4 bases, with 15 bases between. The CDR3 covers 15 residues. The CDR3 loop reads CASSARRDNGNTIYF. DNA of the CDR3: TGTGCCAGCAGCGCCCGCCGGGACAACGGAAACACCATATATTTT.

CDR3 DNA: TGTGCCAGTAGTTCGGGACAGGGGTCTTTAAGTCGTGGCTACACCTTC. Its translation: CASSSGQGSLSRGYTF. The J gene is TRBJ1-2, the V gene TRBV19; 10 nucleotides agree with TRBD1. This CDR3 contains 16 residues. In germline, CDR1 is LNHDA, CDR2 SQIVND (reference sequence). Unmatched junction bases numbered 13, after V lost 5 bases and J lost 7 bases.

V is TRBV28 and J is TRBJ1-4, with D possibly matching TRBD1 (5 bases). The germline gives CDR1 MDHEN, CDR2 SYDVKM. CDR3 length: 13 residues. The V end lost 2 bases, the J end lost 7 bases, and 8 bases lay between the germline ends. CDR3 residues: CASSLQGSEKLFF. As DNA, the CDR3 is TGTGCCAGCAGTTTACAGGGAAGTGAAAAACTGTTTTTT.